This T cell receptor beta chain stems from a study of T cell responses to AZD1222 COVID-19 vaccine. The CDR3 runs 11 residues. V lost 5 bases and J 5 bases, leaving 10 bases between the germline ends. From germline, CDR1 is SQVTM and CDR2 ANQGSEA. Regarding the study as a whole: At baseline, seropositivity was found in only 5 to 7 AZD1222 recipients.

Only in-frame clones appear in the TCRdb table, and some are missing; sequencing was by immunoSEQ multiplex PCR. The sample comprises 66,000 or so clones, 79% of which are singletons, and 23% rests with the top ten. About this clone itself: The target antigen is unknown.

Here the sequenced sample was peripheral blood, taken on day 0 of MenACWY control vaccination. The chain uses TRBV29-1 and TRBJ2-7; D not resolved. The source of this sequence is an adult in good health. CDR3 in DNA: TGCAGCGTTCGTGGAATCGACGAGCAGTACTTC. Translated, it gives CSVRGIDEQYF.